This T cell receptor (beta chain) was observed in a study of cytomegalovirus exposure and HLA in healthy donors. Use of 60 Vbeta and 13 Jbeta primers characterized the PCR. Measured with immunoSEQ multiplex PCR; TCRdb has only the in-frame clones, and not every one. The sample lists 150,000 to 180,000 clones, 75% to 85% seen once, with around 5.6% in the top ten. The CDR3 totals 14 residues. The chain is built from TRBV1 and TRBJ2-3; TRBD2, the table's D call, lacks a check against the DNA. TRBV1 is classified as a pseudogene. The receptor comes from a woman in her thirties or forties in good health and CMV-seropositive. Sequencing was done on a sample of PBMCs. CDR3 loop: CTSSQARGTDTQYF. In DNA, the CDR3 is TGCACCAGCAGCCAAGCGCGCGGCACAGATACGCAGTATTTT.